The rows below give T cell receptor beta chains drawn from one sample of a study of cytomegalovirus exposure and HLA in healthy donors. Measured with immunoSEQ multiplex PCR; TCRdb has only the in-frame clones, and not every one. The sample lists some 120,000 clones, around 61% seen once, with 2% to 2.5% in the top ten. The sample comprised PBMCs. The origin of the receptors is a woman under 40 in good health and CMV-seronegative. CDR3s include the opening cysteine and the closing phenylalanine or tryptophan. D genes are given only for firm matches. Not every row has a clone size; where given, it reads once, few, many or a size class.

v_gene	j_gene	d_gene	abundance	CDR3aa	CDR3nt
TRBV28	TRBJ1-1	.	.	CASSRSFHTGNTEAFF	TGTGCCAGCAGTCGATCCTTTCATACGGGGAACACTGAAGCTTTCTTT
TRBV11-2	TRBJ2-6	.	.	CASSLARESGANVLTF	TGTGCCAGCAGCTTAGCCCGGGAATCTGGGGCCAACGTCCTGACTTTC
TRBV28	TRBJ2-7	.	.	CASSLGGRGYEQYF	TGTGCCAGCAGTTTAGGGGGCAGGGGTTACGAGCAGTACTTC
TRBV5-4	TRBJ2-5	.	.	CASSLGGHLQETQYF	TGTGCCAGCAGCTTGGGGGGACACCTACAAGAGACCCAGTACTTC
TRBV4-1	TRBJ2-1	.	.	CASSQEVAVSYNEQFF	TGCGCCAGCAGCCAAGAGGTAGCGGTCTCCTACAATGAGCAGTTCTTC
TRBV6-4	TRBJ1-5	.	.	CASSEYSNQPQHF	TGTGCCAGCAGTGAATATAGCAATCAGCCCCAGCATTTT
TRBV4-1	TRBJ1-1	.	.	CASSQDQVNTEAFF	TGCGCCAGCAGCCAAGATCAGGTGAACACTGAAGCTTTCTTT
TRBV7-8	TRBJ2-7	TRBD1	few	CASSTGSGTGGYEQYF	TGTGCCAGCAGCACAGGATCCGGGACAGGGGGCTACGAGCAGTACTTC
TRBV28	TRBJ2-1	.	.	CASIGLHGQGKNNEQFF	TGTGCCAGCATCGGCTTACACGGGCAGGGAAAAAATAATGAGCAGTTCTTC
TRBV5-6	TRBJ2-7	TRBD2	.	CASRVDGRALDEQYF	TGTGCCAGCCGCGTTGACGGGAGGGCCCTAGACGAGCAGTACTTC
TRBV18	TRBJ2-2	.	.	CASSPPLGQNTGELFF	TGTGCCAGCTCACCACCGCTGGGACAGAACACCGGGGAGCTGTTTTTT